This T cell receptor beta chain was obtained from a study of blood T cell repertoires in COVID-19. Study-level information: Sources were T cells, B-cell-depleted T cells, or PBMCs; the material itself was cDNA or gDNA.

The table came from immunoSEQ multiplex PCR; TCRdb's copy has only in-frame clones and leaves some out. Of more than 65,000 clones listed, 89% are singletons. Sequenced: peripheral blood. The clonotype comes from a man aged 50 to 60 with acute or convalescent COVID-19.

The CDR3 loop is CASSFTHYQETQYF. In DNA form, the CDR3 reads TGTGCCAGCAGTTTTACTCATTACCAAGAGACCCAGTACTTC. The rearrangement uses TRBV2 and TRBJ2-5; D ambiguous. CDR1 and CDR2 from the germline V gene are SNHLY and FYNNEI. The V end lost 5 bases, the J end lost 0 bases, and 10 bases lay between the germline ends. CDR3 length equals 14 residues.